This T cell receptor (beta chain) was recorded in a study of blood T cell repertoires in COVID-19. For the study at large: The United States, Italy and Spain supplied acute and convalescent COVID-19 samples. T cells, B-cell-depleted T cells, or PBMCs provided the cDNA or gDNA that served as material.

Participants came from fewer than 25 US areas, aged roughly 18 to 95 years. The recovered donors of Cohort 3 showed two negative PCRs, clearance, or symptom resolution. Trimming cost V 4 bases and J 0 bases, with 19 bases left between them. The CDR3 extends over 19 amino acids. Per germline, CDR1 ENHRY and CDR2 SYGVKD. Repertoires were generated with immunoSEQ multiplex PCR, while TCRdb's copy carries only in-frame clones and drops some. The data show roughly 170,000 clones, with about 84% seen just once and 10% to 15% held by the top ten. The sequence was collected from a man over 45 who had recovered from COVID-19. The specimen sequenced was PBMCs or T cells enriched from blood (not recorded which). J is TRBJ2-6 and V is TRBV10-3; D is perhaps TRBD1 (5 bases). This chain's CDR3 is CAISALSAGLGSGANVLTF. The CDR3 bases are TGTGCCATCAGTGCCCTCTCGGCAGGGCTTGGCTCTGGGGCCAACGTCCTGACTTTC.